A few counts support the clone carrying this TCR beta chain. Its antigen is not known. Sorting with CD45RO/CCR7/CD25/CD127/CD95/CD27 yielded naive, central memory, regulatory and stem-like memory CD4+ cells. Deletions cut 8 bases from V and 7 bases from J, with 6 bases between. Germline loops: CDR1 KGHSH, CDR2 LQKENI. The CDR3 has 11 residues. The data belong to a study of beta chain features in type 1 diabetes. Background on the study: Cell yields, gender and age were similar in healthy donors and patients.

Study outcomes and limitations: Naive, central memory and regulatory TCRB repertoires appeared more similar among patients than healthy donors. Among all four CD4+ subsets, Type 1 diabetes patients had TCRB CDR3s that were moderately but significantly shorter.

As every portion of the isolated RNA was reverse transcribed, the sequencing read expressed TCRB transcripts. Using immunoSEQ multiplex PCR, the repertoire was profiled, and TCRdb retains in-frame clones only, with some absent. The repertoire holds under 300,000 clones, with around 16% as singletons. This clonotype originated in a man aged 25 to 45 with type 1 diabetes. Sequenced material: naive CD4+ T cells from blood. The rearrangement joins TRBV18 to TRBJ2-6; D is undetermined. The CDR3 sequence is CASPSANVLTF. The DNA of the CDR3 is TGTGCCAGCCCTAGTGCCAACGTCCTGACTTTC.